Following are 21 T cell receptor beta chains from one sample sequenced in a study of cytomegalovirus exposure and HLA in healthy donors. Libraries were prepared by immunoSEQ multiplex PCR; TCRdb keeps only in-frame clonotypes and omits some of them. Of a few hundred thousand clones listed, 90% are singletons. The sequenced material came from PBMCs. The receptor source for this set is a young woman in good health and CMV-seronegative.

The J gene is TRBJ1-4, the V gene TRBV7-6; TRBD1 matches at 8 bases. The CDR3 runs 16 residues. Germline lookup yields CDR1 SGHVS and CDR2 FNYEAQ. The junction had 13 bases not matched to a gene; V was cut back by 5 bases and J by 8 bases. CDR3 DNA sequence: TGTGCCAGCAGCCCCTTCCCCCAGGGACAGGAGGAAAAACTGTTTTTT. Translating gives CASSPFPQGQEEKLFF.

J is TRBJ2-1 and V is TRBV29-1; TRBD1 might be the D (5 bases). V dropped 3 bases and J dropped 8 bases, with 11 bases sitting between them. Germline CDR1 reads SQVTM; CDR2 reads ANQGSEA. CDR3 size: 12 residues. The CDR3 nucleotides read TGCAGCGTTGAGGCAGGGTGGGATGAGCAGTTCTTC. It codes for CSVEAGWDEQFF.

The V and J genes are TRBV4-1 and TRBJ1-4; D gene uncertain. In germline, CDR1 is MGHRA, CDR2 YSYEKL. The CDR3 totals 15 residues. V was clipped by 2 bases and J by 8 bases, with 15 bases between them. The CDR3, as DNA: TGCGCCAGCAGCCAATGGAGCACGCCTGAGGAAAAACTGTTTTTT. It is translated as CASSQWSTPEEKLFF.

The CDR3 reads CASSSGGFSGANVLTF. In nucleotides, the CDR3 is TGTGCCAGCAGCTCAGGGGGGTTCTCTGGGGCCAACGTCCTGACTTTC. The gene calls are TRBV5-8 and TRBJ2-6; the D gene is possibly TRBD1 (7 bases). V was shortened by 3 bases and J by 0 bases, with 10 bases between the two germline ends. Per germline, CDR1 SGHTS and CDR2 YDEGEE. CDR3 length equals 16 residues.

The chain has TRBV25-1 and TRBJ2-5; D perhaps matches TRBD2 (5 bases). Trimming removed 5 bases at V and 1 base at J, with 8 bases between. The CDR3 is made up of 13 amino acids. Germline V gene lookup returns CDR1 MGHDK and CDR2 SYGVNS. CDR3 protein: CASSFSGQETQYF. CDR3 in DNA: TGTGCCAGCAGTTTCAGCGGCCAAGAGACCCAGTACTTC.

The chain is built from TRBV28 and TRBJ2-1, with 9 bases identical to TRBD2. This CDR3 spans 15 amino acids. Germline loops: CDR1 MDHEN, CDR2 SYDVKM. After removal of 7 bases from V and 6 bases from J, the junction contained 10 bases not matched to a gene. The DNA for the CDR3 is TGTGCCAGCACGACCGCGGGGGGGCTTGTCAATGAGCAGTTCTTC. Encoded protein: CASTTAGGLVNEQFF.

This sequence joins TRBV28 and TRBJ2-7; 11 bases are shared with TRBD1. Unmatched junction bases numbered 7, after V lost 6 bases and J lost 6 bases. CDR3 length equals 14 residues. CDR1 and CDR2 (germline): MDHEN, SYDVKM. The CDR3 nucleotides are TGTGCCAGCAGAGCCGGGACAGGGGGAGTCGAGCAGTACGTC. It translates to CASRAGTGGVEQYV.

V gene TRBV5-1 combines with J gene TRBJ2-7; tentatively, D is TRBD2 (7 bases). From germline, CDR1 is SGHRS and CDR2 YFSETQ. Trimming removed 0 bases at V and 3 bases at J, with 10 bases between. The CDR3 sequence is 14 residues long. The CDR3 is CASSLAGDYYEQYF. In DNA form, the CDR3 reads TGCGCCAGCAGCTTGGCAGGGGACTACTACGAGCAGTACTTC.

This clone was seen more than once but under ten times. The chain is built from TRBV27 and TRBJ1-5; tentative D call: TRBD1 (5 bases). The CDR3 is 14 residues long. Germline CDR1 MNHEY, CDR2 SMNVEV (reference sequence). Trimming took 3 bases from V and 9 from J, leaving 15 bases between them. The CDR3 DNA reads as TGTGCCAGCAGTTTGGGGGGGGGAGGCGGGCCCCAGCATTTT. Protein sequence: CASSLGGGGGPQHF.

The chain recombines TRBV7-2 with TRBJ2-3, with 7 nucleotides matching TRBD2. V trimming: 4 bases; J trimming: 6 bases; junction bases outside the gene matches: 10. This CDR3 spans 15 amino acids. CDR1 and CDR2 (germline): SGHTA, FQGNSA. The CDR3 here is CASSSYIGRGDTQYF. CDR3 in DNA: TGTGCCAGCAGCTCGTACATTGGGAGGGGTGATACGCAGTATTTT.

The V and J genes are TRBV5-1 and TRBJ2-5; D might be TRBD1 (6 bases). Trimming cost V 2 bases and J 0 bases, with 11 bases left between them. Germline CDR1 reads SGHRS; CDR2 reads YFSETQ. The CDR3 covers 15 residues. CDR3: CASSLTDRYQETQYF. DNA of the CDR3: TGCGCCAGCAGCTTAACCGACAGGTACCAAGAGACCCAGTACTTC.

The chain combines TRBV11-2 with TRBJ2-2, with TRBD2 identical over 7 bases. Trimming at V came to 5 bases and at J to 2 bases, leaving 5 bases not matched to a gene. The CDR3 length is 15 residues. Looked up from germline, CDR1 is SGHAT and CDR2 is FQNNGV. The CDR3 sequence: CASSPRLANTGELFF. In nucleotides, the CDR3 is TGTGCCAGCAGCCCAAGACTAGCCAACACCGGGGAGCTGTTTTTT.

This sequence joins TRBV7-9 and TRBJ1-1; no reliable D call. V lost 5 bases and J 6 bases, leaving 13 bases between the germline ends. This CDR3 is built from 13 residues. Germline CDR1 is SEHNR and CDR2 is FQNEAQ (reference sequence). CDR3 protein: CASSPHQSAEAFF. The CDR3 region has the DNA TGTGCCAGCAGCCCGCACCAAAGCGCTGAAGCTTTCTTT.

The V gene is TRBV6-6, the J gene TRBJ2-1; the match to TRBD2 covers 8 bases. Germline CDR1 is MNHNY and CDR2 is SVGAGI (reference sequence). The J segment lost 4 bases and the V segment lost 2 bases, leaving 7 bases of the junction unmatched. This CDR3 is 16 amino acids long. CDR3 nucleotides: TGTGCCAGCAGTTACCAAATAGCGGGGCCTTACAATGAGCAGTTCTTC. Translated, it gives CASSYQIAGPYNEQFF.

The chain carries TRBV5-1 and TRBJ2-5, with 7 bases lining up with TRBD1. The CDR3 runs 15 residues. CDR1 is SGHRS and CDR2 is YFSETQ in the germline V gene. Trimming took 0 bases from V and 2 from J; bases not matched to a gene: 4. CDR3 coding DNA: TGCGCCAGCAGCTTGGCCCCGGGACAGCAAGAGACCCAGTACTTC. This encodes CASSLAPGQQETQYF. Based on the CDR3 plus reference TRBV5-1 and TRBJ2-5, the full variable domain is KAGVTQTPRYLIKTRGQQVTLSCSPISGHRSVSWYQQTPGQGLQFLFEYFSETQRNKGNFPGRFSGRQFSNSRSEMNVSTLELGDSALYLCASSLAPGQQETQYFGPGTRLLVL.

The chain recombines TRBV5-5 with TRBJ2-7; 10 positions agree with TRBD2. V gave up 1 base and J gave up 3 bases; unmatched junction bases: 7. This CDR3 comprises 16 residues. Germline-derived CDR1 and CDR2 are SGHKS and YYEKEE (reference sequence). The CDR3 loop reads CASSLRKRGGLYEQYV. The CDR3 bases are TGTGCCAGCAGCTTGCGGAAGCGGGGGGGCCTCTACGAGCAGTACGTC.

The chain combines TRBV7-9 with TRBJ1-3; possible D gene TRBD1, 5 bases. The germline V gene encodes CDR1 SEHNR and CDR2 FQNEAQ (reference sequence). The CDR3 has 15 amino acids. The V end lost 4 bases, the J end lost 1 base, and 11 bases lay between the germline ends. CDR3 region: CASSSHRISGNTIYF. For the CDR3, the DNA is TGTGCCAGCAGCTCACACAGGATATCTGGAAACACCATATATTTT. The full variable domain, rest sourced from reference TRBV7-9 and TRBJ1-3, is DTGVSQNPRHKITKRGQNVTFRCDPISEHNRLYWYRQTLGQGPEFLTYFQNEAQLEKSRLLSDRFSAERPKGSFSTLEIQRTEQGDSAMYLCASSSHRISGNTIYFGEGSWLTVV.

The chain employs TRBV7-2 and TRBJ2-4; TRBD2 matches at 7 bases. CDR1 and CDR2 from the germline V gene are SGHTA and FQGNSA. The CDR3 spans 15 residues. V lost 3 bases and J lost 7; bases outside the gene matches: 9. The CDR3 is CASSFRGGELNIQYF. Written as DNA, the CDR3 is TGTGCCAGCAGCTTTCGTGGGGGGGAACTCAACATTCAGTACTTC. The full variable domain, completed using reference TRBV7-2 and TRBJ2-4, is GAGVSQSPSNKVTEKGKDVELRCDPISGHTALYWYRQSLGQGLEFLIYFQGNSAPDKSGLPSDRFSAERTGGSVSTLTIQRTQQEDSAVYLCASSFRGGELNIQYFGAGTRLSVL.

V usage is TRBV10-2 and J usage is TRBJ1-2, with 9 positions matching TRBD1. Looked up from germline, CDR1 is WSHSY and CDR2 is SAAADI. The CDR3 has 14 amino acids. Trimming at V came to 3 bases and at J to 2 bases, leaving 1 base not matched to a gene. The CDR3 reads CASSEGTGNYGYTF. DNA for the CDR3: TGCGCCAGCAGTGAAGGGACAGGGAACTATGGCTACACCTTC.

CDR3 sequence reads: CASSAYEETQYF. The CDR3 DNA is TGTGCCAGCAGCGCGTACGAAGAGACCCAGTACTTC. The V gene is TRBV7-6, the J gene TRBJ2-5; D not certain. This CDR3 spans 12 amino acids. Trimming left V 5 bases short and J 3 bases short, with 7 bases between. Germline CDR1 SGHVS, CDR2 FNYEAQ.

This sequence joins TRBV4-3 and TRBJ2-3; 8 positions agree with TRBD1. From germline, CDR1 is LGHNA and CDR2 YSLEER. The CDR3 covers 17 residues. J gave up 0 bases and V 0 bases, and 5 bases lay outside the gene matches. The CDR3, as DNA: TGCGCCAGCAGCCAAGAACAGGGGGTTCCTAGCACAGATACGCAGTATTTT. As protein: CASSQEQGVPSTDTQYF.